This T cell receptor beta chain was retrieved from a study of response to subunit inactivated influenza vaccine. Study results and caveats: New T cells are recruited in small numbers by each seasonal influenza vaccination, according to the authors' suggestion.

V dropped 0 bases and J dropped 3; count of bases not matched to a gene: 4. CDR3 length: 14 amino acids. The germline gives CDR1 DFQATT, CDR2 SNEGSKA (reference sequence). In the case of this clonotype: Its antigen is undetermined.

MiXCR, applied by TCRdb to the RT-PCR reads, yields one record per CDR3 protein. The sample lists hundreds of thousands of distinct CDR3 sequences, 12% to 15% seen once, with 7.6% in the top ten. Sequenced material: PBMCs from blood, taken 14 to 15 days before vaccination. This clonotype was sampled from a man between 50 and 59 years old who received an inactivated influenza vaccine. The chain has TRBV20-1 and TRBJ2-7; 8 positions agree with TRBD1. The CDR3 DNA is TGCAGTGCTAGAGATCAGGGGGCCAACTACGAGCAGTACTTC. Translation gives CSARDQGANYEQYF.